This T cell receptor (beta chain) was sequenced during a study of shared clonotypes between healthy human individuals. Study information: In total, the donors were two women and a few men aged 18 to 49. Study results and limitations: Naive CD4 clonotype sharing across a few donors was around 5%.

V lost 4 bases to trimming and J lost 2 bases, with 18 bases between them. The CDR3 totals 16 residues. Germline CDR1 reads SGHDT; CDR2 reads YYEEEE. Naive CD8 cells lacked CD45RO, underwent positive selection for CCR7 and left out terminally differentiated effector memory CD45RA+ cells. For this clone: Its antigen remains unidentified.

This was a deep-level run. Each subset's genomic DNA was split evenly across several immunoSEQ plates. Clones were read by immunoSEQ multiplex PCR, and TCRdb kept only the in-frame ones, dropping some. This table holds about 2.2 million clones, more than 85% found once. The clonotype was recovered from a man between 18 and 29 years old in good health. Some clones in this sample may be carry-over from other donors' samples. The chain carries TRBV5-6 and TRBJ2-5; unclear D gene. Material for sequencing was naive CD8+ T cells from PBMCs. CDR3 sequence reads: CASSPLGLADQETQYF. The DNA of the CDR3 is TGTGCCAGCAGCCCCCTGGGGTTGGCCGATCAAGAGACCCAGTACTTC.